The clone carrying this T cell receptor (beta chain) was picked up many times. What it binds is not known. TCRdb re-analysed the RACE reads in MiXCR, keeping a single row per CDR3 protein. The table shows tens of thousands of distinct CDR3 sequences, with 9% to 10% occurring only once. These data originate in a study of human T cells and chemical hapten exposure. Study in general: Alopecia areata, totalis or universalis affected patients who were mostly female. Study-wide points: Clustering by CDR3 similarity yielded significantly more large clusters from expanded TCRs than controls.

The time point was: patch test 3, about 24 weeks after DPC sensitization. Indicated treatment: therapeutic diphenylcyclopropenone sensitization with weekly scalp DPC. Staff drew blood before applying each patch test. V was clipped by 2 bases and J by 0 bases, with 8 bases between them. The CDR3 runs 15 residues. Germline loops: CDR1 SGDLS, CDR2 YYNGEE. The sequence was collected from a woman between 40 and 50 years old with alopecia areata. Some clones in this sample may be carry-over from other donors' samples. This specimen consisted of whole blood, obtained in connection with sensitization to the hapten diphenylcyclopropenone (DPC). The genes are TRBV9 and TRBJ1-4; D may be TRBD1 (5 bases). The CDR3 DNA reads as TGTGCCAGCAGCGTTGACAGAACAACTAATGAAAAACTGTTTTTT. Translation gives CASSVDRTTNEKLFF.